This entry concerns a single T cell receptor (beta chain). Its target is unknown. One end of the junction is discordant with germline, which a read error may explain. This specimen belongs to a study of T-cell reconstitution after alpha-beta-depleted transplantation in children. General study points: Surviving recipient T cells and thymic progenitors produced the high day-60 TCRbeta diversity seen in some patients. Reportedly, roughly two months post-transplant, alpha-beta T cells arose from several hundred expanded graft clones. From newly produced T cells came most of the T-cell counts and diversity one year after transplant.

The germline V gene has CDR1 MNHNS and CDR2 SASEGT. The CDR3 covers 15 residues. A TCRbeta library incorporating unique molecular identifiers was prepared. TCRdb used MiXCR to reprocess the PCR reads, holding one entry per CDR3 protein. The table lists about 290,000 distinct CDR3 sequences, roughly a tenth of them singletons. The chain carries TRBV6-1 and TRBJ2-7; 7 nucleotides match TRBD1. The sequencing used PBMCs, collected before TCRalphabeta/CD19-depleted stem cell transplant. This receptor was taken from a boy younger than two with acute myeloid leukemia, due to receive a stem cell transplant. The CDR3 reads CACSDVGQVTYEQYF. Written as DNA, the CDR3 is TGTGCCTGCAGTGATGTCGGACAGGTCACCTACGAGCAGTACTTC.